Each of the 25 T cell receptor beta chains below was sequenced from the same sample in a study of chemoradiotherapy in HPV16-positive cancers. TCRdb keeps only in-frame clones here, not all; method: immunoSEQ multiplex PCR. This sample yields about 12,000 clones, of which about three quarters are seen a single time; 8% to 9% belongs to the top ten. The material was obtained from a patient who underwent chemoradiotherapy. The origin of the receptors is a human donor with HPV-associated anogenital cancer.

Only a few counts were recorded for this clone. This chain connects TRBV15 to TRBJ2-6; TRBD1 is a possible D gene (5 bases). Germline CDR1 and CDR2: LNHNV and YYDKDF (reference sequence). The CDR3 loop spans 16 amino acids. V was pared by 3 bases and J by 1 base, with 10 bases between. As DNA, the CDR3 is TGTGCCACCAGCAGGGATCCAGGGTCTGGGGCCAACGTCCTGACTTTC. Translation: CATSRDPGSGANVLTF.

The CDR3 DNA reads as TGTGCCAGCAGTTTAGGTTGGCGCTACACCGGGGAGCTGTTTTTT. This encodes CASSLGWRYTGELFF. The V gene is TRBV27, the J gene TRBJ2-2; D is unresolved. Deletions cut 2 bases from V and 3 bases from J, with 10 bases between. Per the germline V gene, CDR1 is MNHEY and CDR2 is SMNVEV (reference sequence). There are 15 residues in the CDR3.

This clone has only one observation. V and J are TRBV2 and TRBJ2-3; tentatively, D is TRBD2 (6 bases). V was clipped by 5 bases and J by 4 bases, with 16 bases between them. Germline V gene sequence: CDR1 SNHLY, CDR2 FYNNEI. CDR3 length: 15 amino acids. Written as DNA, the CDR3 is TGTGCCAGCAGTCCACCAGCACCGGGGGCAGATACGCAGTATTTT. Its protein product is CASSPPAPGADTQYF.

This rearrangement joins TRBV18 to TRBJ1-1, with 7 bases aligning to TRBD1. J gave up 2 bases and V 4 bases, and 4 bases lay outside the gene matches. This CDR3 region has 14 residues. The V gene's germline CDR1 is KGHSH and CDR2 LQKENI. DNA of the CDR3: TGTGCCAGCTCACGGGGACAGCTTAACACTGAAGCTTTCTTT. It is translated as CASSRGQLNTEAFF.

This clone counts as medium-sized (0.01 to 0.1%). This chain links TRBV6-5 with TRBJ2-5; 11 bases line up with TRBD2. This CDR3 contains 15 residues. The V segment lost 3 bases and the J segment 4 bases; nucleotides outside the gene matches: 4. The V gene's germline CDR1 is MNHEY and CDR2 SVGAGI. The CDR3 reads CASSYTSGSSETQYF. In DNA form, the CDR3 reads TGTGCCAGCAGTTATACTAGCGGGAGTTCAGAGACCCAGTACTTC.

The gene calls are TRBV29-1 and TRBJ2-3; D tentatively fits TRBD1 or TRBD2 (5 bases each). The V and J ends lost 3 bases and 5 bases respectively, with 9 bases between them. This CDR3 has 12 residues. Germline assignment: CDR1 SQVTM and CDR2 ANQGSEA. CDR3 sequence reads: CSVDMGVDTQYF. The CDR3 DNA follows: TGCAGCGTTGATATGGGGGTAGATACGCAGTATTTT.

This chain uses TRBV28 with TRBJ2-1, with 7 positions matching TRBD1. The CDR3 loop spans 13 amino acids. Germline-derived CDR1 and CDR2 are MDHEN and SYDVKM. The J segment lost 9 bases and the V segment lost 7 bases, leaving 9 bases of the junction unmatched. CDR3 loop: CASNHRGFGEQFF. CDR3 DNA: TGTGCCAGCAATCACAGGGGCTTCGGTGAGCAGTTCTTC.

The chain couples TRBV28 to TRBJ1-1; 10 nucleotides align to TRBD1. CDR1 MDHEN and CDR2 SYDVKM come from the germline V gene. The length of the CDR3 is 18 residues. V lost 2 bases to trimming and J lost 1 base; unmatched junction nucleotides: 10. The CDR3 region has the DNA TGTGCCAGCAGTTTAGAATGGGACAGGGGTTGGCGGAACACTGAAGCTTTCTTT. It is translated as CASSLEWDRGWRNTEAFF. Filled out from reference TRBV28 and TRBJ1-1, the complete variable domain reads DVKVTQSSRYLVKRTGEKVFLECVQDMDHENMFWYRQDPGLGLRLIYFSYDVKMKEKGDIPEGYSVSREKKERFSLILESASTNQTSMYLCASSLEWDRGWRNTEAFFGQGTRLTVV.

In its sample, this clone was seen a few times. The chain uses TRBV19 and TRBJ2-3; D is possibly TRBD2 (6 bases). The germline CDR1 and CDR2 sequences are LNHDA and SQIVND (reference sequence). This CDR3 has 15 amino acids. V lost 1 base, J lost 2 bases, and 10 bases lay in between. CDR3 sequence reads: CASSIGAGNTDTQYF. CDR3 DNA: TGTGCCAGTAGTATAGGGGCGGGAAACACAGATACGCAGTATTTT.

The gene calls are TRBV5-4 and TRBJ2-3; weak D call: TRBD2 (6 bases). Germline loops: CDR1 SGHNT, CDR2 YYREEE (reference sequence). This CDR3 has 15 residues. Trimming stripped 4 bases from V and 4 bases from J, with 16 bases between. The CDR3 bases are TGTGCCAGCAGCCCTACCTTGACTAGATCAGATACGCAGTATTTT. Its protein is CASSPTLTRSDTQYF. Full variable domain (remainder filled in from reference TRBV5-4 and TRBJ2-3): ETGVTQSPTHLIKTRGQQVTLRCSSQSGHNTVSWYQQALGQGPQFIFQYYREEENGRGNFPPRFSGLQFPNYSSELNVNALELDDSALYLCASSPTLTRSDTQYFGPGTRLTVL.

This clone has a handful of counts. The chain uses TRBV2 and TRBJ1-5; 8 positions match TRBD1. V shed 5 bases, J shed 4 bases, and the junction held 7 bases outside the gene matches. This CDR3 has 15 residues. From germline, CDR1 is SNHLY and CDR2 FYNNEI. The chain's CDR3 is CASSQNDRGNQPQHF. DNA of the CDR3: TGTGCCAGCAGTCAAAACGACAGGGGAAATCAGCCCCAGCATTTT.

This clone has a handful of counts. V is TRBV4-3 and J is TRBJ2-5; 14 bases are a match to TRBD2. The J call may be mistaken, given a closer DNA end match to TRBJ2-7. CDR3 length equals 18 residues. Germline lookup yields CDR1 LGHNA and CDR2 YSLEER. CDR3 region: CASSPQLGTSGSRHEQYF. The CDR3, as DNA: TGCGCCAGCAGCCCACAACTCGGGACTAGCGGGAGTCGCCACGAGCAGTACTTC.

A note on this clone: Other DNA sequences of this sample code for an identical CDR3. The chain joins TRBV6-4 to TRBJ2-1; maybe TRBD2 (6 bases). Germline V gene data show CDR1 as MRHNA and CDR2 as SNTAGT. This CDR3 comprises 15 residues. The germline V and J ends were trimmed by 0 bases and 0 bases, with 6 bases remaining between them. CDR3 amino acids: CASSDSSGSYNEQFF. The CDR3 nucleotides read TGTGCCAGCAGTGACTCTAGCGGCTCCTACAATGAGCAGTTCTTC.

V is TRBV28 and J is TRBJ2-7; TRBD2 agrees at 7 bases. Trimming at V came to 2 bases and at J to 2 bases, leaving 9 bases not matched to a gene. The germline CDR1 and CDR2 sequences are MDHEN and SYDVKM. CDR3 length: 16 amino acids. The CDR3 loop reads CASSLEARERAYEQYF. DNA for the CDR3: TGTGCCAGCAGTTTAGAGGCGCGGGAGAGGGCCTACGAGCAGTACTTC.

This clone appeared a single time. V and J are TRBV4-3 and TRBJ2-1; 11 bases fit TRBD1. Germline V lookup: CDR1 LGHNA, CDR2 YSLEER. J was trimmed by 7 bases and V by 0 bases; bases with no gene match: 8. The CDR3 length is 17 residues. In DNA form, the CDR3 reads TGCGCCAGCAGCCAAGATACCGGGACAGGGGGAGGAAATGAGCAGTTCTTC. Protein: CASSQDTGTGGGNEQFF.

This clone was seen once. The CDR3 nucleotides are TGTGCCAGCAGTTTAGCTCCCGGGCTAGCGGGAGTGTTATCAGAGACCCAGTACTTC. It yields the protein CASSLAPGLAGVLSETQYF. The V and J genes are TRBV27 and TRBJ2-5, with 10 positions matching TRBD2. There are 19 residues in the CDR3. Trimming removed 2 bases from V and 4 bases from J; junction bases left unmatched: 16. Germline V gene sequence: CDR1 MNHEY, CDR2 SMNVEV (reference sequence).

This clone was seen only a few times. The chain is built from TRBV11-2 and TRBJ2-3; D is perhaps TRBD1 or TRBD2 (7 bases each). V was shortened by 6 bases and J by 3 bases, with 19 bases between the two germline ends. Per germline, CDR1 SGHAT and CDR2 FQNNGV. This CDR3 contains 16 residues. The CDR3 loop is CASRTLGGGGTDTQYF. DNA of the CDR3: TGTGCCAGCAGAACTCTGGGAGGGGGCGGGACAGATACGCAGTATTTT. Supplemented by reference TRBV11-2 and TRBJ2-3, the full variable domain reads EAGVAQSPRYKIIEKRQSVAFWCNPISGHATLYWYQQILGQGPKLLIQFQNNGVVDDSQLPKDRFSAERLKGVDSTLKIQPAKLEDSAVYLCASRTLGGGGTDTQYFGPGTRLTVL.

CDR3 sequence (DNA): TGTGCCAGCAGTGAAGAGACGGCTAGCTCCTACGAGCAGTACTTC. Translation: CASSEETASSYEQYF. The chain carries TRBV6-1 and TRBJ2-7; D gene ambiguous. This CDR3 has 15 residues. Deletions cut 1 base from V and 0 bases from J, with 10 bases between. Germline loops: CDR1 MNHNS, CDR2 SASEGT.

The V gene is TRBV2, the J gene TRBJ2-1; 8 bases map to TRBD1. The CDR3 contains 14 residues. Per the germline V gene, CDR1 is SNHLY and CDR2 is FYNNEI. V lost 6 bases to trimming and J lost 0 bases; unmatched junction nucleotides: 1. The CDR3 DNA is TGTGCCAGCAGACAGGGGGGCTCCTACAATGAGCAGTTCTTC. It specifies CASRQGGSYNEQFF.

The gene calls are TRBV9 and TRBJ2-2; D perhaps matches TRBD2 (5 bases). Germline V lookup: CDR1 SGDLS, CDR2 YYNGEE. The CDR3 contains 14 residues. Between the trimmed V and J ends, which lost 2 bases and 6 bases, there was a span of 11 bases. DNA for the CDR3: TGTGCCAGCAGCGTGGACGGAGGCCCCGGGGAGCTGTTTTTT. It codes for CASSVDGGPGELFF.

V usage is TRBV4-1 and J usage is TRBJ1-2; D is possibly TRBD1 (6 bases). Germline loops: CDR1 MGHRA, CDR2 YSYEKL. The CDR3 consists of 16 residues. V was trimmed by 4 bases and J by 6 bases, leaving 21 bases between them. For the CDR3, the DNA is TGCGCCAGCAGCCCCCCTACATGGGCAGGGGCGAATGGCTACACCTTC. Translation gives CASSPPTWAGANGYTF.

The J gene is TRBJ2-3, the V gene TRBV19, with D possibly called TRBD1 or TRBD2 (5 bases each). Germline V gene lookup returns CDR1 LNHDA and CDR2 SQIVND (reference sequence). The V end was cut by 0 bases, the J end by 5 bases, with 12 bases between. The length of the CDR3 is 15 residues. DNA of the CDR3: TGTGCCAGTAGTATAGACAGGGCAACTAGAGATACGCAGTATTTT. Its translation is CASSIDRATRDTQYF.

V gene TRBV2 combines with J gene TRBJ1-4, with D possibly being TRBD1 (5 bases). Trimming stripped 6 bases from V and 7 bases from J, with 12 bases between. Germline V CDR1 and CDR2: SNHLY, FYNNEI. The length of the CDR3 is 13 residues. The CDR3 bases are TGTGCCAGCAGGAGGGGTGAAGGTGAAAAACTGTTTTTT. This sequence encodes CASRRGEGEKLFF.

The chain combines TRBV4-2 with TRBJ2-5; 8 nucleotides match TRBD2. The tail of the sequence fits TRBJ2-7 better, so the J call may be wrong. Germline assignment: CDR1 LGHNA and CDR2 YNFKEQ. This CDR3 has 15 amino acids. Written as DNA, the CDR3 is TGTGCCAGCAGCCAGGAAACTAGCGGAGGCTACGAGCAGTACTTC. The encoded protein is CASSQETSGGYEQYF.

CDR3 DNA: TGTGCCAGCAGTCCACCCCACGGGAATCCCTACGAGCAGTACTTC. Encoded protein: CASSPPHGNPYEQYF. The chain has TRBV28 and TRBJ2-7; TRBD2 might be the D (5 bases). Germline V gene data show CDR1 as MDHEN and CDR2 as SYDVKM. The ends were cut back, 5 bases at V and 2 bases at J, with 16 bases in the middle. CDR3 length: 15 residues.